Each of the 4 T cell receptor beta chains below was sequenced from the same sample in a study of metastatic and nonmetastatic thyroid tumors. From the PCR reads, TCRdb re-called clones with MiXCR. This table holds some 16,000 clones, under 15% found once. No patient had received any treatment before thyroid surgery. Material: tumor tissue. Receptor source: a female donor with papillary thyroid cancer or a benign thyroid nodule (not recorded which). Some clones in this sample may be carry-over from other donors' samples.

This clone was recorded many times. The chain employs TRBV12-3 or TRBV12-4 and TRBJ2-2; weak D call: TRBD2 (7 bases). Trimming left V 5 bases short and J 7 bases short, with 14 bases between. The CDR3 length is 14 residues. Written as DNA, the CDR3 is TGTGCCAGCAGTCCGGCGGGGGCAGGCGGGGAGCTGTTTTTT. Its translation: CASSPAGAGGELFF.

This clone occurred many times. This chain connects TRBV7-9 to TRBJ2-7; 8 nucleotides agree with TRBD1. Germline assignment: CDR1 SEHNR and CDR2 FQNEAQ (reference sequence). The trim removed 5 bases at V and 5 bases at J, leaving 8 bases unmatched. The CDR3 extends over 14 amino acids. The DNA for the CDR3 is TGTGCCAGCAGCCGTGGACAGGGAGAAGACGAGCAGTACTTC. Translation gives CASSRGQGEDEQYF. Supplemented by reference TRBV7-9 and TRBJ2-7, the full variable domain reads DTGVSQNPRHKITKRGQNVTFRCDPISEHNRLYWYRQTLGQGPEFLTYFQNEAQLEKSRLLSDRFSAERPKGSFSTLEIQRTEQGDSAMYLCASSRGQGEDEQYFGPGTRLTVT.

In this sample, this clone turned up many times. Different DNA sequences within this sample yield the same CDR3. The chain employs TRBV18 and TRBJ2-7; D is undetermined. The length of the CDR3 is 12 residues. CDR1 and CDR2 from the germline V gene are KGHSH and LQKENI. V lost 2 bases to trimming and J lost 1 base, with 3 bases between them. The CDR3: CASSPGSYEQYF. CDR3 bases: TGTGCCAGCTCACCAGGGTCCTACGAGCAGTACTTC.

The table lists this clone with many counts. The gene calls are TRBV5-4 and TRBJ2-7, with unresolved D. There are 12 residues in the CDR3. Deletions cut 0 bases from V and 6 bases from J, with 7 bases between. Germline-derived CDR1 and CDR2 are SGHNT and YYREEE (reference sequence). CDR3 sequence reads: CASSLALGEQYF. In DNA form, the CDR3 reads TGTGCCAGCAGCTTGGCATTGGGCGAGCAGTACTTC.